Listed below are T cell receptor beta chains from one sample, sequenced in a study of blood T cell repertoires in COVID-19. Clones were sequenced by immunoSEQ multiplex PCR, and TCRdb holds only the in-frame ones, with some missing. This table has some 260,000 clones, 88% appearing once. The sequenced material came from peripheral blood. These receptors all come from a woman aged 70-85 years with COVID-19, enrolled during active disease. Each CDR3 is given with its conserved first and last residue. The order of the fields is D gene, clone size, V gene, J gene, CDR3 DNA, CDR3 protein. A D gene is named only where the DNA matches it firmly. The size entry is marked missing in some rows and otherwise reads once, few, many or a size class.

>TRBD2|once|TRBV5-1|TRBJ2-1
TGCGCCAGCAGCTTTAGGCGGACTAGCGGGAGATGGGCTAGCTACAATGAGCAGTTCTTC
CASSFRRTSGRWASYNEQFF
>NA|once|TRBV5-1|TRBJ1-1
TGCGCCAGCAGACCCCTCCCCGCGGCGGAGACTGAAGCTTTCTTT
CASRPLPAAETEAFF
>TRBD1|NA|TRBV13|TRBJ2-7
TGTGCCAGCAGCGACCCGGGACAGGGTGATTACGAGCAGTACTTC
CASSDPGQGDYEQYF
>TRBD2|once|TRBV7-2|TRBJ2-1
TGTGCCAGCAGCTTAGCTAGCGGGGGGCCCTACAATGAGCAGTTCTTC
CASSLASGGPYNEQFF
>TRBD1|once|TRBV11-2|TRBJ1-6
TGTGCCAGCAGCTTAGGGAGGACAGGGGATTCACCCCTCCACTTT
CASSLGRTGDSPLHF
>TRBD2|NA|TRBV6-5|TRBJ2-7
TGTGCCAGCAGCCGGGGACTAGCGGGGACCTACGAGCAGTACTTC
CASSRGLAGTYEQYF
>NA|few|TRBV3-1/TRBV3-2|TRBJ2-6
TGTGCCAGCAGCCAAATACAGGGTAGATTTGGGGCCAACGTCCTGACTTTC
CASSQIQGRFGANVLTF
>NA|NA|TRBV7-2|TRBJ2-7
TGTGCCAGCACCTTAAACTCCGTCTACGAGCAGTACTTC
CASTLNSVYEQYF
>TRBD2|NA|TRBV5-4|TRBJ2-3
TGTGCCAGCAGCTTGGGGACTAGCGGGAGGGGTTCGGATACGCAGTATTTT
CASSLGTSGRGSDTQYF
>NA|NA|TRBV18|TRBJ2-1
TGTGCCAGCTCACCACCGAGGGGGATAGAATACAATGAGCAGTTCTTC
CASSPPRGIEYNEQFF
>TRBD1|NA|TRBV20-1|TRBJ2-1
TGCAGTGCTGAGACAGGGAAAAGGTTCTTC
CSAETGKRFF
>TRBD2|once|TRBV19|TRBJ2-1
TGTGCCAGTAAGGGACTAGCTGTCAATGAGCAGTTCTTC
CASKGLAVNEQFF
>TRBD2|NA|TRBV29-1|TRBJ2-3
TGCAGCGGGGGACCCGGACTAGCGGGAGGGCCAGCAGATACGCAGTATTTT
CSGGPGLAGGPADTQYF
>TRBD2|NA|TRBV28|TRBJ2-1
TGTGCCAGCTCCAAAGGCGGGGGGCGAAATAATGAGCAGTTCTTC
CASSKGGGRNNEQFF
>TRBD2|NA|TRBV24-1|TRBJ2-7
TGTGCCACCAGTGATGAGCGAAGCGGGACCTACGAGCAGTACTTC
CATSDERSGTYEQYF
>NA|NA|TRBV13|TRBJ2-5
TGTGCCAGCAGCCGGGCCCCAGGGGAGACCCAGTACTTC
CASSRAPGETQYF
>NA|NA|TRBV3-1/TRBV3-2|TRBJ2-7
TGTGCCAGCAGCCTCAGGGGCGACGAGCAGTACTTC
CASSLRGDEQYF
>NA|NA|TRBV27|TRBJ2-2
TGTGCCAGCAGTTTACTGCAGGGGGGCGGGACCGGGGAGCTGTTTTTT
CASSLLQGGGTGELFF
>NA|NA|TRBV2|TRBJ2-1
TGTGCCAGCAAAAGGGGCCCTACCTACAATGAGCAGTTCTTC
CASKRGPTYNEQFF
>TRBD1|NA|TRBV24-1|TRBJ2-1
TGTGCCACCAGTGACCCTAGGACAGGGGGCTACAATGAGCAGTTCTTC
CATSDPRTGGYNEQFF
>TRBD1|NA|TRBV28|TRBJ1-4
TGTGCCAGCAGTCTATCCTCAGGACAGGGGGCGCAGAAACTGTTTTTT
CASSLSSGQGAQKLFF
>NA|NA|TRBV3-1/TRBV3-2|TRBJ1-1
TGTGCCAGCAGCCAAGTTACAGGGCGAACTGAAGCTTTCTTT
CASSQVTGRTEAFF
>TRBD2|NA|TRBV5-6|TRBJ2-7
TGTGCCAGCAGCACCGGTACGGGGGGGGGCCCCTACGAGCAGTACTTC
CASSTGTGGGPYEQYF
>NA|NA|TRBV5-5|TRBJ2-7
TGTGCCAGCAGCCAGCCGGGACATGGCCCCTACGAGCAGTACTTC
CASSQPGHGPYEQYF
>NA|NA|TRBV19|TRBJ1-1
TGTGCCAGTAGTACTGACGGGACACCGAACACTGAAGCTTTCTTT
CASSTDGTPNTEAFF
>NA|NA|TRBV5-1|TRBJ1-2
TGCGCCAGCAGGATAACCGGGTCCTATGGCTACACCTTC
CASRITGSYGYTF
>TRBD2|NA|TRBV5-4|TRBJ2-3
TGTGCCAGCAGCTTGGCTAGCGGATTGAGCACAGATACGCAGTATTTT
CASSLASGLSTDTQYF
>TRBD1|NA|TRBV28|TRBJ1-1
TGTGCCAGCAGAACAGGGGCCCCGAACACTGAAGCTTTCTTT
CASRTGAPNTEAFF
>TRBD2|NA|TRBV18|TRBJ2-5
TGTGCCAGCTCACCCTCCGGGACTAGCGGCAAAGAGACCCAGTACTTC
CASSPSGTSGKETQYF
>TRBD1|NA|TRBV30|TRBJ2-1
TGTGCCTGGAGTGTACTGGACAGGGACGGTGAGCAGTTCTTC
CAWSVLDRDGEQFF
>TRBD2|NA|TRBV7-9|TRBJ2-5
TGTGCCAGCAGGGGGGGACTAGCGGGAGATATCGAGACCCAGTACTTC
CASRGGLAGDIETQYF
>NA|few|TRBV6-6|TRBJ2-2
TGTGCCAGCAGTTACGGGCAGGGAAGAACCGGGGAGCTGTTTTTT
CASSYGQGRTGELFF
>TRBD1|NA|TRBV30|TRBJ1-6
TGTGCCTGGAGGGGACAGGGTGATTCACCCCTCCACTTT
CAWRGQGDSPLHF
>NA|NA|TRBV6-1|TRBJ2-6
TGTGCCAGCAGTGAATCCTTCTCTGGGGCCAACGTCCTGACTTTC
CASSESFSGANVLTF
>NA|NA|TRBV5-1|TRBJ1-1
TGCGCCAGCAGCTCAAGCGCGGCGAATACTGAAGCTTTCTTT
CASSSSAANTEAFF
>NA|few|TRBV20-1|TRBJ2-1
TGCAGTGCTAGTAAGGGGGAGTGGCAGTTCTTC
CSASKGEWQFF
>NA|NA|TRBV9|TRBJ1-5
TGTGCCAGCAGCGTAGAGCCGGTGAATCAGCCCCAGCATTTT
CASSVEPVNQPQHF
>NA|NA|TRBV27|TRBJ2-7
TGTGCCAGCAGCCCTATGTTTGTGTTCACCTCCTACGAGCAGTACTTC
CASSPMFVFTSYEQYF
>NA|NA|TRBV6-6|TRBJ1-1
TGTGCCAGCAGCTCTACGACAGGTGAAGCTTTCTTT
CASSSTTGEAFF
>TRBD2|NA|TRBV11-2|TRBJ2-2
TGTGCCAGCAGCCCACGGACTAGCGGGACCGGGGAGCTGTTTTTT
CASSPRTSGTGELFF
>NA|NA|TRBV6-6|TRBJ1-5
TGTGCCAGCAGTTACGAGAAGGAGAATCAGCCCCAGCATTTT
CASSYEKENQPQHF
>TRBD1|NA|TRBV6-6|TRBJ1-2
TGTGCCAGCAGGGCCGGGACAGGGCTTTATGGCTACACCTTC
CASRAGTGLYGYTF
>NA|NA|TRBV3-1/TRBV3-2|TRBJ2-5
TGTGCCAGCAGCCAATACACAGGGATCCAAGAGACCCAGTACTTC
CASSQYTGIQETQYF
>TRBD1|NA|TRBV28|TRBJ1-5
TGTGCCAGCAGTGGGACCGGGACAGGGGGCGGCCAGCCCCAGCATTTT
CASSGTGTGGGQPQHF
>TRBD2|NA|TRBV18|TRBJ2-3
TGTGCCAGCTCACCGGGACTAGCGGCCAGCACAGATACGCAGTATTTT
CASSPGLAASTDTQYF
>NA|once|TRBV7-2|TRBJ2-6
TGTGCCAGCAGCTTAGTCAACTCTGGGGCCAACGTCCTGACTTTC
CASSLVNSGANVLTF
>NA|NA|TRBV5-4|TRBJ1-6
TGTGCCAGCAGCTTGGACCCCACGGGTGGTTCACCCCTCCACTTT
CASSLDPTGGSPLHF
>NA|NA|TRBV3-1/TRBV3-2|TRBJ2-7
TGTGCCAGCAGCCAAGATCTGGTCTGGCTCGTATCCAGGCTGCAGCAGTACTTC
CASSQDLVWLVSRLQQYF
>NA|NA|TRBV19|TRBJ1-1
TGTGCCAGTAGTCCGGGGTCTGAAGCTTTCTTT
CASSPGSEAFF